A single sample gave rise to the 22 T cell receptor beta chains below, sequenced in a study of blood T cell repertoires in COVID-19. Profiling relied on immunoSEQ multiplex PCR, and the TCRdb table lists in-frame clones only, not all of them. The repertoire holds about 220,000 clones, with approximately 82% as singletons. Material for sequencing was peripheral blood. The receptors here all came from a man aged 45-65 years with active or convalescent COVID-19.

This chain connects TRBV6-4 to TRBJ2-1; 9 nucleotides match TRBD1. The V gene end was trimmed by 4 bases and the J gene end by 9 bases; junction bases not matched to a gene: 4. Germline V gives CDR1 MRHNA, CDR2 SNTAGT. CDR3 length: 13 amino acids. The CDR3 loop is CASSATGGSEQFF. The DNA of the CDR3 is TGTGCCAGCAGTGCAACAGGGGGCAGTGAGCAGTTCTTC.

The V and J genes are TRBV5-1 and TRBJ1-5; D ambiguous. The CDR3 totals 14 residues. V gave up 5 bases and J gave up 6 bases, with 15 bases separating them. CDR1 is SGHRS and CDR2 is YFSETQ in the germline V gene. CDR3 protein: CASSPGEGTQPQHF. The CDR3, as DNA: TGCGCCAGCAGTCCCGGGGAGGGTACTCAGCCCCAGCATTTT.

CDR3: CATSSSSRGSGANVLTF. The CDR3 DNA reads as TGTGCCACCAGCAGTTCCTCGCGGGGGTCGGGGGCCAACGTCCTGACTTTC. The rearrangement links TRBV15 to TRBJ2-6, with TRBD2 identical over 7 bases. The length of the CDR3 is 17 residues. The germline V gene encodes CDR1 LNHNV and CDR2 YYDKDF (reference sequence). The junction had 9 bases not matched to a gene; V was cut back by 3 bases and J by 4 bases.

V gene TRBV24-1 combines with J gene TRBJ1-5, with a tentative D call TRBD1 (6 bases). CDR3 length: 15 residues. CDR1 KGHDR and CDR2 SFDVKD come from the germline V gene. The V gene lost 3 bases and the J gene lost 8 bases, with 16 bases spanning the gap. The CDR3 DNA sequence: TGTGCCACCAGTGATGCGAGGGGGGGCTGGGAGCCCCAGCATTTT. Translation: CATSDARGGWEPQHF.

The V and J genes are TRBV29-1 and TRBJ2-2; tentatively, D is TRBD1 (5 bases). The CDR3 is 15 amino acids. Germline V gives CDR1 SQVTM, CDR2 ANQGSEA. Trimming stripped 0 bases from V and 0 bases from J, with 8 bases between. CDR3 nucleotides: TGCAGCGTTGAAGAACTCAGGGCGAACACCGGGGAGCTGTTTTTT. It is translated as CSVEELRANTGELFF.

This CDR3 reads CASMDRGNEQFF. In DNA, the CDR3 is TGTGCCAGCATGGACAGGGGCAATGAGCAGTTCTTC. The chain recombines TRBV19 with TRBJ2-1; 9 positions match TRBD1. CDR3 length equals 12 residues. The germline gives CDR1 LNHDA, CDR2 SQIVND (reference sequence). J was trimmed by 6 bases and V by 9 bases; bases with no gene match: 3.

This clone was detected only once. This chain connects TRBV12-2 to TRBJ2-1; the DNA was not used to check the table's D call, TRBD2. TRBV12-2 constitutes a pseudogene. The CDR3 runs 17 residues. CDR3 sequence reads: CASRPRSSYLYYNEQFF. As DNA, the CDR3 is TGTGCAAGTCGCCCGCGATCTAGCTATCTCTACTACAATGAGCAGTTCTTC.

The rearrangement joins TRBV20-1 to TRBJ1-2; D is perhaps TRBD1 (6 bases). Trimming cost V 3 bases and J 4 bases, with 12 bases left between them. The CDR3 loop spans 13 amino acids. CDR1 and CDR2 (germline): DFQATT, SNEGSKA (reference sequence). The CDR3 sequence is CSASEQGFYGYTF. DNA for the CDR3: TGCAGTGCTAGTGAACAGGGATTCTATGGCTACACCTTC.

The chain combines TRBV5-1 with TRBJ2-2, with TRBD1 identical over 11 bases. Losses at the gene ends were 2 bases for V and 4 bases for J; bases not matched to a gene: 4. In germline, CDR1 is SGHRS, CDR2 YFSETQ. The CDR3 has 16 amino acids. The CDR3 protein is CASSFAGQGGTGELFF. CDR3 coding DNA: TGCGCCAGCAGCTTCGCGGGACAGGGGGGCACCGGGGAGCTGTTTTTT.

V usage is TRBV7-9 and J usage is TRBJ1-2; tentatively, D is TRBD1 (6 bases). V lost 4 bases and J 1 base, leaving 13 bases between the germline ends. The germline CDR1 and CDR2 sequences are SEHNR and FQNEAQ (reference sequence). This CDR3 comprises 15 residues. The CDR3 loop is CASSSHRDHNYGYTF. DNA of the CDR3: TGTGCCAGCAGCTCACACAGGGATCATAACTATGGCTACACCTTC.

This sequence joins TRBV2 and TRBJ2-7, with 8 bases lining up with TRBD1. There are 12 residues in the CDR3. In germline, CDR1 is SNHLY, CDR2 FYNNEI. Trimming cost V 3 bases and J 6 bases; bases outside gene matches: 1. CDR3 residues: CASSDRGLEQYV. In DNA, the CDR3 is TGTGCCAGCAGTGACAGGGGGCTCGAGCAGTACGTC.

The V gene is TRBV6-6, the J gene TRBJ1-5; 9 positions agree with TRBD1. The CDR3 runs to 15 residues. CDR1 MNHNY and CDR2 SVGAGI come from the germline V gene (reference sequence). V was clipped by 11 bases and J by 6 bases; unmatched bases: 14. The CDR3 spells CACGSGTGSIQPQHF. The DNA for the CDR3 is TGTGCCTGCGGATCCGGGACAGGGTCGATTCAGCCCCAGCATTTT.

This clone was observed once. The rearrangement joins TRBV29-1 to TRBJ1-2; D unclear. The ends were cut back, 4 bases at V and 3 bases at J, with 9 bases in the middle. The CDR3 covers 12 residues. Germline V gives CDR1 SQVTM, CDR2 ANQGSEA. As DNA, the CDR3 is TGCAGCGTTGGGTGGGCAGACTATGGCTACACCTTC. This gives the protein CSVGWADYGYTF.

The chain recombines TRBV28 with TRBJ1-5, with D unresolved. V was clipped by 1 base and J by 2 bases, with 9 bases between them. The CDR3 is 15 amino acids. The germline gives CDR1 MDHEN, CDR2 SYDVKM. DNA for the CDR3: TGTGCCAGCAGTTTATCTGAGATGGGCAATCAGCCCCAGCATTTT. Its protein is CASSLSEMGNQPQHF. The variable domain in full, with the rest retrieved from reference TRBV28 and TRBJ1-5, is DVKVTQSSRYLVKRTGEKVFLECVQDMDHENMFWYRQDPGLGLRLIYFSYDVKMKEKGDIPEGYSVSREKKERFSLILESASTNQTSMYLCASSLSEMGNQPQHFGDGTRLSIL.

The chain links TRBV28 to TRBJ1-2, with TRBD1 matching over 7 bases. Trimming removed 6 bases from V and 4 bases from J; junction bases left unmatched: 8. CDR3 length: 14 amino acids. Germline V gene sequence: CDR1 MDHEN, CDR2 SYDVKM. The DNA for the CDR3 is TGTGCCAGCAGAGATAAAGGGGGCTTCTATGGCTACACCTTC. As protein: CASRDKGGFYGYTF.

This chain uses TRBV6-5 with TRBJ1-3; D might be TRBD1 (6 bases). V lost 2 bases and J 0 bases, leaving 11 bases between the germline ends. The length of the CDR3 is 16 residues. Germline V gene sequence: CDR1 MNHEY, CDR2 SVGAGI. CDR3 DNA sequence: TGTGCCAGCAGTTACGGACAGCCCTTCTCTGGAAACACCATATATTTT. Its protein product is CASSYGQPFSGNTIYF.

The chain uses TRBV2 and TRBJ2-1; 15 nucleotides agree with TRBD2. The CDR3 consists of 17 residues. Unmatched junction bases numbered 7, after V lost 6 bases and J lost 4 bases. The germline gives CDR1 SNHLY, CDR2 FYNNEI. CDR3 in amino acids: CASRISGLAGGYNEQFF. The CDR3 nucleotides are TGTGCCAGCAGGATTAGCGGACTAGCGGGGGGGTACAATGAGCAGTTCTTC.

This clone was seen a few times. The V and J genes are TRBV3-1 (or the pseudogene TRBV3-2) and TRBJ1-2; TRBD1 agrees at 7 bases. V dropped 6 bases and J dropped 3; count of bases not matched to a gene: 1. The germline V gene has CDR1 LGHDT and CDR2 YNNKEL (reference sequence). This CDR3 is 12 amino acids long. The CDR3 protein is CASRGTDYGYTF. In nucleotides, the CDR3 is TGTGCCAGCAGGGGGACAGACTATGGCTACACCTTC.

The chain carries TRBV6-1 and TRBJ2-2, with TRBD1 matching over 7 bases. The CDR3 contains 15 residues. With V trimmed by 3 bases and J by 1 base, 2 bases remained unmatched. Germline-derived CDR1 and CDR2 are MNHNS and SASEGT. Here the CDR3 DNA reads TGTGCCAGCAGTGACAGGACAGGGAACACCGGGGAGCTGTTTTTT. As protein: CASSDRTGNTGELFF.

This clone was counted between two and nine times. The chain couples TRBV10-2 to TRBJ2-2, with 9 bases lining up with TRBD1. The CDR3 has 16 amino acids. Germline loops: CDR1 WSHSY, CDR2 SAAADI. J lost 7 bases, V lost 6 bases, and 12 bases had no gene match. The CDR3 here is CASSPAGQGTIGELFF. The CDR3 DNA reads TGCGCCAGCAGCCCCGCGGGACAGGGTACAATCGGGGAGCTGTTTTTT.

The chain links TRBV23-1 to TRBJ1-2; TRBD1 agrees at 7 bases. TRBV23-1 is noted as an ORF with a role that remains uncertain. This CDR3 contains 16 residues. The V segment lost 4 bases and the J segment 4 bases; nucleotides outside the gene matches: 12. The CDR3 is CASSLLGGRFVYGYTF. CDR3 DNA: TGCGCCAGCAGTCTATTAGGGGGCCGGTTTGTCTATGGCTACACCTTC.

The chain employs TRBV3-1 (or the pseudogene TRBV3-2) and TRBJ2-7; 8 positions agree with TRBD2. The V gene end was trimmed by 1 base and the J gene end by 3 bases; junction bases not matched to a gene: 5. The length of the CDR3 is 15 residues. Germline V lookup: CDR1 LGHDT, CDR2 YNNKEL (reference sequence). As DNA, the CDR3 is TGTGCCAGCAGCCAAGGGACTAGCTTCCTCTACGAGCAGTACTTC. Translating it yields CASSQGTSFLYEQYF.